This is a list of T cell receptor beta chains from one sample in a study of blood T cell repertoires in COVID-19. TCRdb's table, derived via immunoSEQ multiplex PCR, lists solely in-frame clones and lacks some. The sample carries 200,000 to 300,000 clones, roughly 86% recorded once. The sample was peripheral blood. Receptor source: a woman in her sixties who had recovered from COVID-19. CDR3s include the opening cysteine and the closing phenylalanine or tryptophan. The D gene is left open where the match is weak. Rows give clone size only sometimes, using once, few, many, or a class for an expanded clone.

D gene	clone size	J gene	V gene	CDR3 protein	CDR3 DNA
.	.	TRBJ2-5	TRBV7-2	CASSFGSVKKTQYF	TGTGCCAGCAGCTTCGGGTCTGTCAAGAAGACCCAGTACTTC
.	once	TRBJ1-4	TRBV28	CASSRRGTNEKLFF	TGTGCCAGCAGCCGTAGGGGAACTAATGAAAAACTGTTTTTT
.	.	TRBJ2-3	TRBV4-1	CASTERWGATDTQYF	TGCGCCAGCACCGAACGCTGGGGAGCCACAGATACGCAGTATTTT
.	.	TRBJ2-3	TRBV12-3/TRBV12-4	CASSYREMQYF	TGTGCCAGCAGTTACAGGGAGATGCAGTATTTT
.	.	TRBJ2-7	TRBV20-1	CSARDSYEQYF	TGCAGTGCGAGGGATTCCTACGAGCAGTACTTC
TRBD1	.	TRBJ1-6	TRBV4-1	CASSHRQGRLNSPLHF	TGCGCCAGCAGCCATCGACAGGGCCGCCTTAATTCACCCCTCCACTTT
.	.	TRBJ2-1	TRBV29-1	CSVGGQIYNEQFF	TGCAGCGTGGGGGGACAGATATACAATGAGCAGTTCTTC
TRBD1	once	TRBJ1-3	TRBV5-1	CASTGQGASGNTIYF	TGCGCCAGCACGGGACAGGGGGCGTCTGGAAACACCATATATTTT
TRBD1	.	TRBJ2-5	TRBV18	CASSPPTGARETQYF	TGTGCCAGCTCACCACCGACAGGGGCCCGGGAGACCCAGTACTTC
.	.	TRBJ2-7	TRBV29-1	CSVLAGQRGYEQYF	TGCAGCGTTTTGGCGGGACAGAGAGGCTACGAGCAGTACTTC
.	.	TRBJ2-3	TRBV27	CASSLFQGYTDTQYF	TGTGCCAGCAGTTTATTCCAGGGGTATACAGATACGCAGTATTTT
TRBD1	.	TRBJ1-4	TRBV7-2	CASSRISGTGEEKLFF	TGTGCCAGCAGCCGGATATCCGGGACAGGGGAAGAAAAACTGTTTTTT
TRBD2	.	TRBJ2-1	TRBV5-1	CASSLVVSGGGDEQFF	TGCGCCAGCAGCTTGGTGGTCTCGGGGGGTGGCGATGAGCAGTTCTTC
.	few	TRBJ2-2	TRBV7-2	CASSLGAGSTGELFF	TGTGCCAGCAGCTTAGGGGCAGGGTCCACCGGGGAGCTGTTTTTT
TRBD1	.	TRBJ2-7	TRBV5-1	CASSFGTGASQSTYEQYF	TGCGCCAGCAGCTTCGGGACAGGGGCCTCGCAGTCCACCTACGAGCAGTACTTC
.	.	TRBJ2-5	TRBV5-1	CASSSTIQTETQYF	TGCGCCAGCAGCTCTACAATACAGACCGAGACCCAGTACTTC
.	.	TRBJ2-3	TRBV28	CASSFQTQTPTDTQYF	TGTGCCAGCAGTTTCCAGACTCAGACTCCCACAGATACGCAGTATTTT
TRBD1	.	TRBJ2-1	TRBV5-1	CASSWGTGGDEQFF	TGCGCCAGCAGCTGGGGGACAGGGGGAGATGAGCAGTTCTTC
TRBD1	.	TRBJ2-2	TRBV3-1/TRBV3-2	CASRSGQVNTGELFF	TGTGCCAGCAGATCGGGACAGGTGAACACCGGGGAGCTGTTTTTT
.	once	TRBJ1-4	TRBV9	CASSVAGNEKLFF	TGTGCCAGCAGCGTAGCAGGGAATGAAAAACTGTTTTTT
.	few	TRBJ2-5	TRBV6-2/TRBV6-3	CASSLEGAETQYF	TGTGCCAGCAGCCTCGAAGGGGCAGAGACCCAGTACTTC
TRBD1	few	TRBJ1-5	TRBV6-5	CASSPGQGYQPQHF	TGTGCCAGCAGTCCGGGACAGGGCTATCAGCCCCAGCATTTT
.	.	TRBJ2-7	TRBV6-5	CASSRDKGHEQYF	TGTGCCAGCTCCCGGGACAAGGGACACGAGCAGTACTTC